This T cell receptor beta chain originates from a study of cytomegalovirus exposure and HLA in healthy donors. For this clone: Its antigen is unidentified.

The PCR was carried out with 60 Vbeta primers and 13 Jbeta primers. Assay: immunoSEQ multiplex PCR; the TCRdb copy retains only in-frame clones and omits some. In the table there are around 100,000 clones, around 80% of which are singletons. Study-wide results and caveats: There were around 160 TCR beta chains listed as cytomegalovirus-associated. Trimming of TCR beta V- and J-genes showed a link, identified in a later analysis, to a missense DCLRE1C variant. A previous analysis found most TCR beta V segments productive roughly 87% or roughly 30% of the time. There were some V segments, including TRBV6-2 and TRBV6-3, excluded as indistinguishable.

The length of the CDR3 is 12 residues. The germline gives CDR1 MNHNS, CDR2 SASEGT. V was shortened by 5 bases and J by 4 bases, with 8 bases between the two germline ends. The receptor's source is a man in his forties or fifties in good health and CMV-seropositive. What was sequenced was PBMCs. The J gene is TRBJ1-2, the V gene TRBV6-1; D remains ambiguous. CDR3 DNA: TGTGCCAGCAGTTCAACAGCCTATGGCTACACCTTC. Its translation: CASSSTAYGYTF.